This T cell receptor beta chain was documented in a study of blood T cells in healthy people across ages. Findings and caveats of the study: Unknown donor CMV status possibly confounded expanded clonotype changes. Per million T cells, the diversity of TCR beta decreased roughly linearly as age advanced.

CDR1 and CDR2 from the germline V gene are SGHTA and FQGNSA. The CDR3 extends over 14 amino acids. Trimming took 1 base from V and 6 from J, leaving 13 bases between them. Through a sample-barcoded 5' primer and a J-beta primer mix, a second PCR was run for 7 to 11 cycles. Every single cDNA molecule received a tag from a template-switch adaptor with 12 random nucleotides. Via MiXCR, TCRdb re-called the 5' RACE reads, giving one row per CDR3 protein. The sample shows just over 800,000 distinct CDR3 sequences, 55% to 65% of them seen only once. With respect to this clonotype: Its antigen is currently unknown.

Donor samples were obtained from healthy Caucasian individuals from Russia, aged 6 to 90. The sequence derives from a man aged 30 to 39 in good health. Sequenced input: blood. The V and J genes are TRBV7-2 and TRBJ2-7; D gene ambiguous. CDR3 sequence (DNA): TGTGCCAGCAGCTTAGTAGGTTCCCTAGGCGAGCAGTACTTC. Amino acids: CASSLVGSLGEQYF.